This TCR beta chain derives from a study of T-cell memory formation after mild COVID-19. TCRdb fed the 5' RACE reads into MiXCR, producing one record per CDR3 protein. The data contain 310,000 or so distinct CDR3 sequences, around 15% of them singletons. The V gene's germline CDR1 is SGHVS and CDR2 FQNEAQ. The V end lost 1 base, the J end lost 6 bases, and 9 bases lay between the germline ends. CDR3 length: 14 residues. The clonotype comes from a man between 18 and 29 years old who had mild COVID-19 (a few samples of this study predate the infection). Cell type and time point are not known. Input material: PBMCs or a T cell subset sorted from them (not recorded which). V and J are TRBV7-8 and TRBJ2-2; D is ambiguous. The DNA of the CDR3 is TGTGCCAGCAGCTTAGACCATAGGGCCGGGGAGCTGTTTTTT. It specifies CASSLDHRAGELFF. The variable domain in full, completed from reference TRBV7-8 and TRBJ2-2, reads GAGVSQSPRYKVAKRGQDVALRCDPISGHVSLFWYQQALGQGPEFLTYFQNEAQLDKSGLPSDRFFAERPEGSVSTLKIQRTQQEDSAVYLCASSLDHRAGELFFGEGSRLTVL.